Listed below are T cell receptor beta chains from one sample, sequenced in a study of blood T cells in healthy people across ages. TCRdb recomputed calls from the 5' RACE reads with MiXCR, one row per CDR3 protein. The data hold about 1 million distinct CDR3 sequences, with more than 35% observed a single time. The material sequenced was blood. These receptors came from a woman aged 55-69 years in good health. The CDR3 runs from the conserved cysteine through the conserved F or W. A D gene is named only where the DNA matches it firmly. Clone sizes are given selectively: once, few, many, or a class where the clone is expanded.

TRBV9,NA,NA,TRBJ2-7,TGTGCCAGCAGCGGAAATGGAGAGCAGTACTTC,CASSGNGEQYF
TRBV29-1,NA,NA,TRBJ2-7,TGCAGCGTTGCCCTCTTAGCGGTGAACTCAAATGAGCAGTACTTC,CSVALLAVNSNEQYF
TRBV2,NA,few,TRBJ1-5,TGTGCCAGCAGTAAAACGGCAGATCAGCCCCAGCATTTT,CASSKTADQPQHF
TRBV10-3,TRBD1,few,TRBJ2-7,TGTGCCATCAGTCCCGGGACAGGGGGCTTCGAGCAGTACTTC,CAISPGTGGFEQYF
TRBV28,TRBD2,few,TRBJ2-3,TGTGCCAGCAGCAAGCGGGAGTTCATAGGAGATACGCAGTATTTT,CASSKREFIGDTQYF
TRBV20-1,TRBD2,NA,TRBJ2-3,TGCAGTGCTAGACTCCCGGGAGGGGCAGATACGCAGTATTTT,CSARLPGGADTQYF
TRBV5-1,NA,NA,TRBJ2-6,TGCGCCAGCAGCCCCTATCGACGGGAGATAAACTCTGGGGCCAACGTCCTGACTTTC,CASSPYRREINSGANVLTF
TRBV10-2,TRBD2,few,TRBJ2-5,TGCGCCAGCAACCTTAGCGGGGGTGATGGGGAGACCCAGTACTTC,CASNLSGGDGETQYF
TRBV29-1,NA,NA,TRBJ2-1,TGCAGCGCAACCCCAGGGCGCAATGAGCAGTTCTTC,CSATPGRNEQFF
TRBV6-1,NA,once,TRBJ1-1,TGTGCCAGCAGCTTTGAGGCTGGGCCGAACACTGAAGCTTTCTTT,CASSFEAGPNTEAFF
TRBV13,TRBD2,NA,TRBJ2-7,TGTGCCAGCAGCTTAGGCCCAGCGGGAGTGGGAGAGCAGTACTTC,CASSLGPAGVGEQYF
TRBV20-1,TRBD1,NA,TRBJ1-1,TGCAGTGCTAGAGTCACCCCCGGGACAGGGGGAAAGAACACTGAAGCTTTCTTT,CSARVTPGTGGKNTEAFF
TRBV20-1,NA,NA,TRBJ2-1,TGCAGTGCTAGAGTCGGCCTAGGGGTTAGGGATGAGCAGTTCTTC,CSARVGLGVRDEQFF
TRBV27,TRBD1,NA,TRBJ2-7,TGTGCCAGCAGGCCACGACAGGGGTTAAACGAGCAGTACTTC,CASRPRQGLNEQYF
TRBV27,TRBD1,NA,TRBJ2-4,TGTGCCAGCAGTGTACACGGGACAGAAGGGCTATTAAACATTCAGTACTTC,CASSVHGTEGLLNIQYF
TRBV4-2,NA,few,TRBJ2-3,TGTGCCAGCAGCCAAGATTTGAGGAGCGGCACAGAAAGAGAGGCAGATACGCAGTATTTT,CASSQDLRSGTEREADTQYF
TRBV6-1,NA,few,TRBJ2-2,TGTGCCAGCAACCCCCTAACGGCAGCGACAAGCACCGGGGAGCTGTTTTTT,CASNPLTAATSTGELFF
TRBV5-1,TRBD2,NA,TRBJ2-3,TGCGCCAGCAGCTTTCAGCTTTTCCGCACTAGCGTGGATACGCAGTATTTT,CASSFQLFRTSVDTQYF
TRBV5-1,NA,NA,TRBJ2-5,TGCGCCAGCAGCTTGCAGTTTGGGTTGCTCCCAAAAGAGACCCAGTACTTC,CASSLQFGLLPKETQYF
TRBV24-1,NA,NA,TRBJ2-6,TGTGCCACCAGTGATTCCTCCCTAGGGCCAGGCTCTGGGGCCAACGTCCTGACTTTC,CATSDSSLGPGSGANVLTF
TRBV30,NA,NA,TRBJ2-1,TGTGCCTGGAAATCGACAGGAGCTTACTCCTACAATGAGCAGTTCTTC,CAWKSTGAYSYNEQFF
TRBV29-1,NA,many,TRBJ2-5,TGCAGCGTTGAAGATCTGAACTTAGAGACCCAGTACTTC,CSVEDLNLETQYF
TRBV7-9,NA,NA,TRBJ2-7,TGTGCCAGCAGCGTTTCGGCGCCCTACGAGCAGTACTTC,CASSVSAPYEQYF
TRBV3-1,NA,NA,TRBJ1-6,TGTGCCAGCAGCCAAGCGACAGGAACGAATTCACCCCTCCACTTT,CASSQATGTNSPLHF
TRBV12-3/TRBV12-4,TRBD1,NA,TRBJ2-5,TGTGCCAGCAGTTTACCAATCGGACAGGGAACACGAGAGACCCAGTACTTC,CASSLPIGQGTRETQYF
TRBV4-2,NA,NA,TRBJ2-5,TGTGCCAGCAGCCAAGACCCAACTCGTGAGCAGTACTTC,CASSQDPTREQYF
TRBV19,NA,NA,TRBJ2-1,TGTGCCAGTAGTCCCGACTGGGAAGACGATGAGCAGTTCTTC,CASSPDWEDDEQFF
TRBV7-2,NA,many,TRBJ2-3,TGTGCCAGCAGCTTATCGGCTCGTACGCAGTATTTT,CASSLSARTQYF
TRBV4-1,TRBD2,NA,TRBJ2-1,TGCGCCAGCAGCCAGGAGACTAGCGGGAGGATCCATGAGCAGTTCTTC,CASSQETSGRIHEQFF
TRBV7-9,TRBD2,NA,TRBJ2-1,TGTGCCAGCAGCTCAAGCCCGCGGACTAGCGGCCTCTCCTACAATGAGCAGTTCTTC,CASSSSPRTSGLSYNEQFF
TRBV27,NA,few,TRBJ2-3,TGTGCCAGCAGTTCCAATAGAAATACGCAGTATTTT,CASSSNRNTQYF
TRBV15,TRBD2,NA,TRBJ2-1,TGTGCCACCAGCAGAGGGACTAGTATAGAGACCCAGTTCTTC,CATSRGTSIETQFF
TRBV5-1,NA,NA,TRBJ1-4,TGCGCCAGCAGCCTCCAGGGGCAAGTTACTAATGAAAAACTGTTTTTT,CASSLQGQVTNEKLFF
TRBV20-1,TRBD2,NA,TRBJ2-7,TGCAGTGCTAGATGGTCGGGAGGGATGTACGAGCAGTACTTC,CSARWSGGMYEQYF
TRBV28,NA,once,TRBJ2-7,TGTGCCAGCAGCCGCAGCGGGCGGTCCTACAATGAGCAGTACTTC,CASSRSGRSYNEQYF
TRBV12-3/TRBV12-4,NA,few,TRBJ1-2,TGTGCCAGCAGTTTCGCCAGAGGGGTCTACACCTTC,CASSFARGVYTF
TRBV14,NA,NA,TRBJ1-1,TGTGCCAGCAGCCAAGATAGGTTACGAGCTTTCTTT,CASSQDRLRAFF
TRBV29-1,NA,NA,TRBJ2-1,TGCAGCGTACCAGGGAGCACCTACAATGAGCAGTTCTTC,CSVPGSTYNEQFF
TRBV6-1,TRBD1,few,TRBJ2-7,TGTGCCAGCTACCGGGACAGGGGACCCTACGAGCAGTACTTC,CASYRDRGPYEQYF
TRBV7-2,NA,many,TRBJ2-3,TGTGCCAGCAGCTTAGTCCGGAAGGGTGATACGCAGTATTTT,CASSLVRKGDTQYF
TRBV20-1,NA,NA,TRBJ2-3,TGCAGTGCTAGGGGACCTTCGTCAGATACGCAGTATTTT,CSARGPSSDTQYF
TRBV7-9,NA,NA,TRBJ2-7,TGTGCCAGCAGCTTAGTGCAGGGATTTACCTACGAGCAGTACTTC,CASSLVQGFTYEQYF
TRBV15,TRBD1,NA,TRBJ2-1,TGTGCCACCAGCAGAGATTCACTCCCGGGACAGGGGGTAAACAATGAGCAGTTCTTC,CATSRDSLPGQGVNNEQFF
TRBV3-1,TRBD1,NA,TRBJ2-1,TGTGCCAGCAGCCCCGCACCGGGACAGGGGTTAAATGAGCAGTTCTTC,CASSPAPGQGLNEQFF
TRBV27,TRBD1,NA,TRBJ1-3,TGTGCCAGCAGGCAGGGGGCTGGAAACACCATATATTTT,CASRQGAGNTIYF
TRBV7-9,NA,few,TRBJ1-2,TGTGCCAGCAGCTTAGCACAGTCTTCCTACTATGGCTACACCTTC,CASSLAQSSYYGYTF
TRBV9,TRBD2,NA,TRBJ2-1,TGTGCCAGCAGATGGGGACTAGCGGATTACAATGAGCAGTTCTTC,CASRWGLADYNEQFF
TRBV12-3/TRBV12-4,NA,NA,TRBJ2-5,TGTGCCAGCAGTTTAGTCCAGGGGGGGAAGAGGACCCAGTACTTC,CASSLVQGGKRTQYF
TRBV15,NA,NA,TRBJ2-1,TGTGCCACCAGCAGAGATTTTAACGAGCAGTTCTTC,CATSRDFNEQFF
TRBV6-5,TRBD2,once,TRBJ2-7,TGTGCCAGCAGTTTCTTGACTAGCCCATCCTACGAGCAGTACTTC,CASSFLTSPSYEQYF
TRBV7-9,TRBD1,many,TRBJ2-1,TGTGCCAGCAGCACCGGACAGGGCTCCTACAATGAGCAGTTCTTC,CASSTGQGSYNEQFF